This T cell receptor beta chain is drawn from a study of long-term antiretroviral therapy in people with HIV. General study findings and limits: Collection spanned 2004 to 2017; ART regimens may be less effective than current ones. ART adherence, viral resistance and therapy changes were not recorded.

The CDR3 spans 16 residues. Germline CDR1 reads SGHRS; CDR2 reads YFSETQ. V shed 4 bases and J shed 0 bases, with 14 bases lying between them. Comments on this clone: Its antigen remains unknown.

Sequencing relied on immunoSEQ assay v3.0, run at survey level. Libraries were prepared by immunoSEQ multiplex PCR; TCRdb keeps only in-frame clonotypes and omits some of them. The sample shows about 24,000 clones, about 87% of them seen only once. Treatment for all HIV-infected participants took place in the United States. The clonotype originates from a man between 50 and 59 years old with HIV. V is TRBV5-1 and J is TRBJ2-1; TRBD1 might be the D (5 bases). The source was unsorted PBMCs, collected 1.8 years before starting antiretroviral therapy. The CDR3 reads CASSLIQAHSYNEQFF. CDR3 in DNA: TGCGCCAGCAGCCTTATACAGGCCCACTCCTACAATGAGCAGTTCTTC.